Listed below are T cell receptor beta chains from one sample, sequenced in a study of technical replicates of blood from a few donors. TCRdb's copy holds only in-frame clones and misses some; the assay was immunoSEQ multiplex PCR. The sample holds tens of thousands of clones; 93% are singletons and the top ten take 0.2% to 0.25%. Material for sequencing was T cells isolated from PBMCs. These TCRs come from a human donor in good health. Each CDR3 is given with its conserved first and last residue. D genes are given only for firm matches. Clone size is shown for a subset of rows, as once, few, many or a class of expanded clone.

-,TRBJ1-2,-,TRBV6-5,CASSLGDRDYTF,TGTGCCAGCTCCCTAGGTGACAGAGACTACACCTTC
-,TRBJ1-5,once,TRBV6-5,CASSYSTGSNQPQHF,TGTGCCAGCAGTTACTCGACAGGAAGCAATCAGCCCCAGCATTTT
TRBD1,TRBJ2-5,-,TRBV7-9,CASSLGSTGAYQETQYF,TGTGCCAGCAGCTTAGGATCGACAGGGGCGTACCAAGAGACCCAGTACTTC
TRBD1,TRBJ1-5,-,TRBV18,CASSPRSQGEQPQHF,TGTGCCAGCTCACCACGTAGCCAGGGGGAACAGCCCCAGCATTTT
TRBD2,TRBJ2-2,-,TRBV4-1,CASSLGLAGLNTGELFF,TGCGCCAGCAGCCTAGGACTAGCGGGATTGAACACCGGGGAGCTGTTTTTT
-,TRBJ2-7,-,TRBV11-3,CASSLRETGEQYF,TGTGCCAGCAGCTTGAGGGAGACGGGGGAGCAGTACTTC
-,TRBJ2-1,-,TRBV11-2,CASSFNGIYNEQFF,TGTGCCAGCAGCTTTAACGGGATCTACAATGAGCAGTTCTTC
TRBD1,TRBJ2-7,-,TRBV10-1,CASSEDRGEEQYF,TGCGCCAGCAGTGAAGACAGGGGAGAAGAGCAGTACTTC
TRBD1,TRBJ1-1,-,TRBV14,CASSLRTGNLNTEAFF,TGTGCCAGCAGCCTTCGGACAGGGAATTTGAACACTGAAGCTTTCTTT
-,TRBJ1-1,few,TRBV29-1,CSVGRMNTEAFF,TGCAGCGTGGGGAGAATGAACACTGAAGCTTTCTTT
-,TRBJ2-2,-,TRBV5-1,CASSLEGSGELFF,TGCGCCAGCAGCTTGGAGGGGTCCGGGGAGCTGTTTTTT
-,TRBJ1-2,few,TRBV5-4,CASSLAQTGPGGYTF,TGTGCCAGCAGCTTGGCGCAGACAGGACCAGGTGGCTACACCTTC
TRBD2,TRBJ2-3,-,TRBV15,CATSSSAGRVWTDTQYF,TGTGCCACCAGCTCCAGTGCCGGGAGGGTCTGGACAGATACGCAGTATTTT
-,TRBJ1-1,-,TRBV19,CASSIPQREAFF,TGTGCCAGTAGTATCCCGCAGAGGGAAGCTTTCTTT
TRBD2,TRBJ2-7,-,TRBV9,CASSGGEYSSYEQYF,TGTGCCAGCTCTGGGGGGGAATATTCTTCCTACGAGCAGTACTTC
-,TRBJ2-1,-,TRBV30,CAWVTGVPSYNEQFF,TGTGCCTGGGTGACCGGGGTTCCTTCCTACAATGAGCAGTTCTTC
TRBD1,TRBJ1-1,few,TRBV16,CASSQRQGTTEAFF,TGTGCCAGCAGCCAACGACAGGGGACCACTGAAGCTTTCTTT
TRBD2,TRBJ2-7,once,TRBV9,CASSLGLAGSYEQYF,TGTGCCAGCAGCCTTGGACTAGCGGGGTCCTACGAGCAGTACTTC
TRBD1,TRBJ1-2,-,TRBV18,CASSSDRAYGYTF,TGTGCCAGCTCATCGGACAGGGCCTATGGCTACACCTTC
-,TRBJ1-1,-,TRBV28,CASIITRGWEAFF,TGTGCCAGCATAATAACCAGGGGATGGGAAGCTTTCTTT
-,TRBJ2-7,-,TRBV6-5,CASSSSGQGRVEYF,-
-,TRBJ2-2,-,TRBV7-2,CASSLMWGVGSRATGELFF,TGTGCCAGCAGCTTAATGTGGGGGGTGGGATCCCGGGCCACCGGGGAGCTGTTTTTT
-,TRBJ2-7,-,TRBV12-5,CASGPLQTGSYEQYF,TGTGCTAGTGGTCCCCTGCAAACTGGCTCCTACGAGCAGTACTTC
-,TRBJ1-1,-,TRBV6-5,CASSYSTSTAEAFF,TGTGCCAGCAGTTACTCGACGTCGACAGCTGAAGCTTTCTTT
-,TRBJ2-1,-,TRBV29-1,CSVGPRLVYEQFF,TGCAGCGTTGGACCCCGACTAGTATATGAGCAGTTCTTC
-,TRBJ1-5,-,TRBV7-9,CASSTQGGDQPQHF,TGTGCCAGCAGCACACAGGGAGGGGATCAGCCCCAGCATTTT
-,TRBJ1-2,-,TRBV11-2,CASRGGLHGYTF,TGTGCCAGCAGGGGGGGTTTACATGGCTACACCTTC
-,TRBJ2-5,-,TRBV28,CASSLVETPNMGETQYF,TGTGCCAGCAGTTTAGTGGAGACCCCAAACATGGGAGAGACCCAGTACTTC
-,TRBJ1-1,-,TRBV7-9,CASSYREYTEAFF,TGTGCCAGCAGTTACAGGGAGTACACTGAAGCTTTCTTT
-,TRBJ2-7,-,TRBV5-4,CASSVPPVYEQYF,TGTGCCAGCAGCGTCCCTCCAGTCTACGAGCAGTACTTC
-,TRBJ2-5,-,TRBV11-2,CASSLERWETQYF,TGTGCCAGCAGCTTAGAACGGTGGGAGACCCAGTACTTC
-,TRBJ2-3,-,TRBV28,CASSLLLPSTDTQYF,TGTGCCAGCAGTTTACTCCTACCAAGCACAGATACGCAGTATTTT
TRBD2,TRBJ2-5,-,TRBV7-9,CASSLTSGGKETQYF,TGTGCCAGCAGCTTAACTAGCGGGGGAAAAGAGACCCAGTACTTC
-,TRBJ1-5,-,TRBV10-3,CAISEYRVGSNQPQHF,TGTGCCATCAGTGAGTACAGGGTCGGCAGCAATCAGCCCCAGCATTTT
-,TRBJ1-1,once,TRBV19,CASSFAALDNTEAFF,TGTGCCAGTAGTTTCGCGGCTCTTGATAACACTGAAGCTTTCTTT
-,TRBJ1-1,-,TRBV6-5,CASRKEGNTEAFF,TGTGCCAGCAGGAAAGAGGGGAACACTGAAGCTTTCTTT
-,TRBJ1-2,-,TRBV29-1,CSVIFGQIYGYTF,TGCAGCGTTATTTTTGGACAGATATATGGCTACACCTTC
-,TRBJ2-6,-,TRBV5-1,CASSLAGESSGANVLTF,TGCGCCAGCAGCTTGGCCGGAGAGAGCTCTGGGGCCAACGTCCTGACTTTC
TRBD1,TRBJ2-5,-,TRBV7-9,CASSLWGMSRDRLQETQYF,TGTGCCAGCAGCTTATGGGGGATGTCAAGGGACAGACTGCAAGAGACCCAGTACTTC
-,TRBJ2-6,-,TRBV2,CASSPTAASAANVLTF,TGTGCCAGCAGTCCCACAGCCGCCTCCGCGGCCAACGTCCTGACTTTC
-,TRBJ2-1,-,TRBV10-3,CAISVDRDNEQFF,TGTGCCATCAGTGTGGACAGAGACAATGAGCAGTTCTTC
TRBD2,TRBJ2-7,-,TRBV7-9,CASSFSGSGNEQYF,TGTGCCAGCAGCTTTAGCGGGAGTGGTAACGAGCAGTACTTC
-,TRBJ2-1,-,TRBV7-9,CASSLRTGKTYNEQFF,TGTGCCAGCAGCTTACGAACAGGGAAGACCTACAATGAGCAGTTCTTC
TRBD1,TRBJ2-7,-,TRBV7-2,CASNRDRREYEQYF,TGTGCCAGCAACCGGGACAGGAGGGAGTACGAGCAGTACTTC
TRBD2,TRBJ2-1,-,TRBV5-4,CASSGGGGEQFF,TGTGCCAGCAGCGGAGGCGGGGGTGAGCAGTTCTTC
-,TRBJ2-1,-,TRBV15,CATSREEREYEQFF,TGTGCCACCAGCAGAGAGGAGAGGGAATATGAGCAGTTCTTC
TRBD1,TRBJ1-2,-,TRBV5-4,CASTGGQGFDYGYTF,TGTGCCAGCACCGGAGGACAGGGGTTTGACTATGGCTACACCTTC
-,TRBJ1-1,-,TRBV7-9,CASSSPEQNTEAFF,TGTGCCAGCAGCTCCCCGGAGCAGAACACTGAAGCTTTCTTT
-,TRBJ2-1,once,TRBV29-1,CSVERPGEAYNEQFF,TGCAGCGTTGAAAGGCCGGGAGAAGCCTACAATGAGCAGTTCTTC